This is a list of T cell receptor beta chains from one sample in a study of OX40 agonist ivuxolimab in advanced cancers. Clones were read by immunoSEQ multiplex PCR, and TCRdb kept only the in-frame ones, dropping some. The sample has tens of thousands of clones, 80% to 90% seen once; the top ten hold 0.3% to 0.4%. The input for sequencing was CD4+ or CD8+ T cells sorted from blood, taken in a trial of the OX40 agonist ivuxolimab. The receptors were gathered from an adult with an advanced solid tumor such as melanoma, head and neck, liver or kidney cancer. CDR3s include the opening cysteine and the closing phenylalanine or tryptophan. Fields, in order: D gene, V gene, J gene, clone size, CDR3 protein, CDR3 DNA. D genes are given only for firm matches. Clone size appears in some rows only: once, few, many, or a class for an expanded clone.

D gene: -
V gene: TRBV7-8
J gene: TRBJ2-7
clone size: -
CDR3 protein: CASSLVLSSYEQYF
CDR3 DNA: TGTGCCAGCAGCTTAGTACTTAGCTCCTACGAGCAGTACTTC

D gene: -
V gene: TRBV5-5
J gene: TRBJ2-7
clone size: -
CDR3 protein: CASRPGTSYEQYF
CDR3 DNA: TGTGCCAGCAGACCCGGAACATCCTACGAGCAGTACTTC

D gene: -
V gene: TRBV30
J gene: TRBJ1-3
clone size: -
CDR3 protein: CAWSVGGNTIYF
CDR3 DNA: TGTGCCTGGAGTGTGGGGGGAAACACCATATATTTT

D gene: -
V gene: TRBV7-2
J gene: TRBJ2-1
clone size: -
CDR3 protein: CASSPKTSYSSYNEQFF
CDR3 DNA: TGTGCCAGCAGCCCCAAAACCTCTTACAGTTCCTACAATGAGCAGTTCTTC

D gene: -
V gene: TRBV19
J gene: TRBJ2-7
clone size: once
CDR3 protein: CASSKGGSETSTEQYF
CDR3 DNA: TGTGCCAGTAGTAAGGGGGGGTCGGAGACTTCCACGGAGCAGTACTTC

D gene: -
V gene: TRBV4-2
J gene: TRBJ2-7
clone size: -
CDR3 protein: CASSQQTGSGYEQYF
CDR3 DNA: TGTGCCAGCAGCCAACAAACAGGGTCGGGGTACGAGCAGTACTTC

D gene: TRBD1
V gene: TRBV10-1
J gene: TRBJ2-1
clone size: -
CDR3 protein: CASSDRASGNEQFF
CDR3 DNA: TGCGCCAGCAGCGACAGGGCCTCGGGTAATGAGCAGTTCTTC

D gene: -
V gene: TRBV29-1
J gene: TRBJ1-6
clone size: -
CDR3 protein: CSVDQGQGSPLHF
CDR3 DNA: TGCAGCGTTGATCAGGGGCAGGGTTCACCCCTCCACTTT

D gene: -
V gene: TRBV10-3
J gene: TRBJ1-6
clone size: once
CDR3 protein: CAVGVSGNSPLHF
CDR3 DNA: TGTGCCGTGGGGGTTTCAGGAAATTCACCCCTCCACTTT

D gene: -
V gene: TRBV6-4
J gene: TRBJ2-1
clone size: -
CDR3 protein: CASSDSTDYNEQFF
CDR3 DNA: TGTGCCAGCAGTGACTCTACCGACTACAATGAGCAGTTCTTC

D gene: -
V gene: TRBV4-3
J gene: TRBJ2-3
clone size: -
CDR3 protein: CASSQDWGTTTDTQYF
CDR3 DNA: TGCGCCAGCAGCCAAGATTGGGGCACTACCACAGATACGCAGTATTTT

D gene: -
V gene: TRBV7-9
J gene: TRBJ2-2
clone size: -
CDR3 protein: CASFLGQAGELFF
CDR3 DNA: TGTGCCAGCTTCTTAGGTCAAGCCGGGGAGCTGTTTTTT

D gene: -
V gene: TRBV25-1
J gene: TRBJ1-2
clone size: -
CDR3 protein: CASSESNLLGYGYTF
CDR3 DNA: TGTGCCAGCAGTGAAAGTAACCTCCTGGGATATGGCTACACCTTC